This TCR beta chain was captured in a study of T cell repertoires in cytomegalovirus infection. TCRdb used MiXCR to reprocess the reads, holding one entry per CDR3 protein. The profile covers around 900,000 distinct CDR3 sequences, with around 31% appearing a single time and 11% to 15% taken by the ten largest. Trimming left V 5 bases short and J 2 bases short, with 16 bases between. The CDR3 has 15 amino acids. The germline gives CDR1 MNHNY, CDR2 SVGAGI (reference sequence). Turning to this clonotype: The antigen is undetermined.

The material sequenced was cultured CD8+ T cells from PBMCs, taken from culture after CMV antigen stimulation. The chain joins TRBV6-6 to TRBJ2-7; either TRBD1 or TRBD2 may fit D (5 bases each). The clonotype comes from a human donor in good health (CMV status not recorded). Some clones in this sample may be carry-over from other donors' samples. CDR3 coding DNA: TGTGCCAGCAGTGCAACCCGGGACGGTACCTACGAGCAGTACTTC. This codes for CASSATRDGTYEQYF.